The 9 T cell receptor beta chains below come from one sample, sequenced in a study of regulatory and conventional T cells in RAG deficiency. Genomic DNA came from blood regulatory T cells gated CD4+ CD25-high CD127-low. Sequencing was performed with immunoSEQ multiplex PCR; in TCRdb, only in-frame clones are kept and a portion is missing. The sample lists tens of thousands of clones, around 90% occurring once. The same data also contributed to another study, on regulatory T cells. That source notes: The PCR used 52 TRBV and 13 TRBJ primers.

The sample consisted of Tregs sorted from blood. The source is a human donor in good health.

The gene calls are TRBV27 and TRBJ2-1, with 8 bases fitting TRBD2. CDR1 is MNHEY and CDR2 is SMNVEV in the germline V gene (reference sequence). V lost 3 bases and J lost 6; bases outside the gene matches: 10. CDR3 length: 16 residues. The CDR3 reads CASSFFPTSGFNEQFF. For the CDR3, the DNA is TGTGCCAGCAGTTTTTTTCCTACTAGCGGATTCAATGAGCAGTTCTTC.

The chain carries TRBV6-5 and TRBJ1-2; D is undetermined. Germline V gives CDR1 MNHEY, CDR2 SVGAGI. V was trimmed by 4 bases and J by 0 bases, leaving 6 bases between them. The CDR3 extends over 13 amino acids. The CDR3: CASSSPTNYGYTF. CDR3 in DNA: TGTGCCAGCAGTTCTCCGACTAACTATGGCTACACCTTC.

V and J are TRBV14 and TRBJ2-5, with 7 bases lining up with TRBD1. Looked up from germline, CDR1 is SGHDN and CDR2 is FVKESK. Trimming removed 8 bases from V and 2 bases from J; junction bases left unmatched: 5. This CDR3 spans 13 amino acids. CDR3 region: CASQGQRQETQYF. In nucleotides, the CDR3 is TGTGCCAGCCAGGGACAGAGACAAGAGACCCAGTACTTC.

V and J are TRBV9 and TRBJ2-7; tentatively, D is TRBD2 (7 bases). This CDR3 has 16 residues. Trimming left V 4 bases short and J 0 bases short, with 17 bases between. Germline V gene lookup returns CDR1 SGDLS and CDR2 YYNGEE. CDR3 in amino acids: CASSPQAGAYSYEQYF. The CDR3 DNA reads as TGTGCCAGCAGCCCACAGGCGGGGGCTTACTCCTACGAGCAGTACTTC.

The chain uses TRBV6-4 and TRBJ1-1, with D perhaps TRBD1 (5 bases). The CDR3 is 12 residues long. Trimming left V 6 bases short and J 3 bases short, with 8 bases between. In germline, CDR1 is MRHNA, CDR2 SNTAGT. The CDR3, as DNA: TGTGCCAGCAGGGGGGGGGACACTGAAGCTTTCTTT. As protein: CASRGGDTEAFF.

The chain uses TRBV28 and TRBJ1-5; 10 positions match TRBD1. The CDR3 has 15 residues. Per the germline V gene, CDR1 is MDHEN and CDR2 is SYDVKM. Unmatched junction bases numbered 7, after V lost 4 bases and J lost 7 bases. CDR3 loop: CASSSGTGEDQPQHF. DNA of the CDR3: TGTGCCAGCAGTTCCGGGACAGGGGAGGACCAGCCCCAGCATTTT.

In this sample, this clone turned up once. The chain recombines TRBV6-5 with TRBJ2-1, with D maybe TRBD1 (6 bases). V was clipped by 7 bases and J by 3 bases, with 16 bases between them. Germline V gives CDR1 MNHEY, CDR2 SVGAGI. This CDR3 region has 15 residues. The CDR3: CASTIQGPYYNEQFF. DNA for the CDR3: TGTGCCAGCACCATACAGGGCCCGTACTACAATGAGCAGTTCTTC.

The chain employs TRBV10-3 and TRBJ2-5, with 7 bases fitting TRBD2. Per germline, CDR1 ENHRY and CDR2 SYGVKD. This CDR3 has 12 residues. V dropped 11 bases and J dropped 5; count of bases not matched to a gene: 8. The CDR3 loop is CAAGEGWETQYF. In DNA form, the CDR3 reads TGTGCCGCCGGGGAGGGTTGGGAGACCCAGTACTTC.

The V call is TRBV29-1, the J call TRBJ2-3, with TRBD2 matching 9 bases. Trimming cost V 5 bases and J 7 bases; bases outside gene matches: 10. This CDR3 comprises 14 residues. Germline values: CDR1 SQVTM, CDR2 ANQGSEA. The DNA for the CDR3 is TGCAGCGTTAAGGCGGGGGGGCAGGGATATACGCAGTATTTT. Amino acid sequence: CSVKAGGQGYTQYF.